The 27 T cell receptor beta chains below come from one sample, sequenced in a study of T cells in Graves' hyperthyroidism and ophthalmopathy (dated by TCRdb to between 2018 and 2021). The library was made by multiplex PCR. Sequencing took place on an Illumina HiSeq 2000. TCR beta CDR3 regions were amplified from RNA transcripts. The TCR CDR3 was subjected to a first round of RT-PCR using the HTBI primer set and the Qiagen OneStep RT-PCR kit. Clones were called with MiXCR by TCRdb after fastp trimmed the public reads at Q25, and only in-frame beta chains were retained. Rows merge per CDR3 protein into single entries with the most common DNA and genes. The sample yields about 400,000 distinct CDR3 sequences; roughly 15% were counted once. The top ten constitute about 21% of the sample. The sample consisted of blood. Source of these receptors: a woman aged 55-69 years with Graves' ophthalmopathy.

This clonotype occurred many times. The V call is TRBV5-1, the J call TRBJ2-7; 8 positions agree with TRBD1. The CDR3 spans 14 residues. With 4 bases clipped from V and 5 bases from J, the junction kept 8 bases outside the gene matches. CDR1 is SGHRS and CDR2 is YFSETQ in the germline V gene. In DNA form, the CDR3 reads TGCGCCAGCAGCCTTGGACAGGGAGTTCACGAGCAGTACTTC. Encoded protein: CASSLGQGVHEQYF.

The table lists this clonotype with many counts. The rearrangement uses TRBV27 and TRBJ1-3, with D tentatively TRBD1 (6 bases). Germline V gene data show CDR1 as MNHEY and CDR2 as SMNVEV (reference sequence). Trimming took 3 bases from V and 4 from J, leaving 13 bases between them. The CDR3 covers 15 residues. The CDR3 region has the DNA TGTGCCAGCAGTTTTGGTGCAGGGGCGGGAAACACCATATATTTT. Translating gives CASSFGAGAGNTIYF.

This clonotype was found a few times. The chain employs TRBV6-1 and TRBJ2-7; no firm D call. The V and J ends lost 0 bases and 2 bases respectively, with 11 bases between them. CDR3 length: 15 amino acids. Germline values: CDR1 MNHNS, CDR2 SASEGT. CDR3 sequence: CASSEAPRNAYEQYF. The CDR3 DNA reads as TGTGCCAGCAGTGAAGCGCCCAGGAACGCCTACGAGCAGTACTTC.

This sequence joins TRBV6-1 and TRBJ2-1, with 10 bases fitting TRBD1. This CDR3 comprises 15 residues. The ends lost 5 bases at V and 7 bases at J; junction bases unmatched: 8. Germline V CDR1 and CDR2: MNHNS, SASEGT. The CDR3, as DNA: TGTGCCAGCAGTAGACCGGGACAGGGGTTAAATGAGCAGTTCTTC. This codes for CASSRPGQGLNEQFF.

The chain joins TRBV4-1 to TRBJ2-1; 10 nucleotides match TRBD2. Germline V gene sequence: CDR1 MGHRA, CDR2 YSYEKL. V dropped 1 base and J dropped 9; count of bases not matched to a gene: 9. The CDR3 runs 16 residues. DNA for the CDR3: TGCGCCAGCAGCCAAGCTACTCTAGCGGGAGTGACTGAGCAGTTCTTC. Translation gives CASSQATLAGVTEQFF.

This clonotype was counted many times. The chain combines TRBV7-9 with TRBJ2-3; TRBD2 is a possible D gene (5 bases). CDR3 size: 15 residues. From germline, CDR1 is SEHNR and CDR2 FQNEAQ (reference sequence). Trimming removed 5 bases at V and 0 bases at J, with 12 bases between. The CDR3 DNA sequence: TGTGCCAGCAGCCCCGGGGATACTAGCACAGATACGCAGTATTTT. Amino acid sequence: CASSPGDTSTDTQYF.

Only a few counts were recorded for this clonotype. V usage is TRBV7-9 and J usage is TRBJ1-6; 11 bases map to TRBD1. Germline CDR1 is SEHNR and CDR2 is FQNEAQ (reference sequence). CDR3 length equals 17 residues. The V segment lost 1 base and the J segment 6 bases; nucleotides outside the gene matches: 5. The CDR3 loop is CASSLVTGTGGNSPLHF. In DNA, the CDR3 is TGTGCCAGCAGCTTAGTGACCGGGACAGGGGGTAATTCACCCCTCCACTTT.

This clonotype appeared many times. At one end, the junction sequence differs from germline, possibly due to a read error. V usage is TRBV20-1 and J usage is TRBJ2-1; unclear D gene. The CDR3 extends over 14 amino acids. From germline, CDR1 is DFQATT and CDR2 SNEGSKA (reference sequence). The CDR3 region has the DNA TGCAGTGCAAGAGCACGAACCCGGGACAATGAGCAGTTCTTC. Protein product: CSARARTRDNEQFF.

This clonotype was counted a few times. The CDR3 here is CSARDPGSGSEAFF. CDR3 nucleotide sequence: TGCAGTGCTAGAGATCCTGGGTCGGGGAGTGAAGCTTTCTTT. This rearrangement joins TRBV20-1 to TRBJ1-1; D call uncertain. From germline, CDR1 is DFQATT and CDR2 SNEGSKA (reference sequence). The CDR3 totals 14 residues. Trimming removed 0 bases from V and 7 bases from J, with 15 bases in between.

This clonotype was detected ten times or more. The V and J genes are TRBV5-1 and TRBJ2-3; weak D call: TRBD1 (5 bases). CDR3 length: 16 amino acids. The V and J ends lost 0 bases and 3 bases respectively, with 14 bases between them. CDR1 is SGHRS, CDR2 YFSETQ, per germline. CDR3 loop: CASSLAIAGWTDTQYF. CDR3 DNA sequence: TGCGCCAGCAGCTTGGCCATCGCAGGGTGGACAGATACGCAGTATTTT. The entire variable domain, with the rest obtained from reference TRBV5-1 and TRBJ2-3, is as follows: KAGVTQTPRYLIKTRGQQVTLSCSPISGHRSVSWYQQTPGQGLQFLFEYFSETQRNKGNFPGRFSGRQFSNSRSEMNVSTLELGDSALYLCASSLAIAGWTDTQYFGPGTRLTVL.

This clonotype was seen repeatedly, ten times or more. The rearrangement joins TRBV2 to TRBJ2-3; D may be TRBD2 (5 bases). The CDR3 contains 19 residues. V lost 8 bases and J lost 8, with 35 bases in between. In germline, CDR1 is SNHLY, CDR2 FYNNEI. The CDR3 region is CASPPLEGDRRSISGTQYF. In DNA form, the CDR3 reads TGTGCCAGCCCGCCCTTAGAGGGAGATCGAAGGAGCATAAGTGGTACGCAGTATTTT.

This clonotype showed up many times. The chain employs TRBV20-1 and TRBJ2-7, with D perhaps TRBD1 or TRBD2 (5 bases each). CDR1 DFQATT and CDR2 SNEGSKA come from the germline V gene (reference sequence). The CDR3 spans 14 residues. V was trimmed by 4 bases and J by 0 bases, leaving 13 bases between them. This CDR3 is CSATRVGDSYEQYF. The CDR3 DNA sequence: TGCAGTGCTACGAGGGTAGGGGACTCCTACGAGCAGTACTTC.

Concerning this clonotype: Mismatch with germline at one junction end may stem from a read error. The rearrangement joins TRBV6-5 to TRBJ2-7, with D maybe TRBD2 (5 bases). Per the germline V gene, CDR1 is MNHEY and CDR2 is SVGAGI. The CDR3 has 15 amino acids. CDR3 residues: CASSYIARGSYGQYF. The CDR3 DNA follows: TGTGCCAGCAGTTACATTGCGCGAGGGTCCTACGGGCAGTACTTC.

Regarding this clonotype: One end of the junction varies from germline; a read error may be responsible. V and J are TRBV19 and TRBJ2-1, with D perhaps assigned TRBD1 or TRBD2 (5 bases each). CDR1 is LNHDA, CDR2 SQIVND, per germline (reference sequence). The CDR3 has 15 residues. CDR3 DNA: TGTGCCAGTAGAGGGGACCACCTAGGGCTCAATGAGCAGTCCTTC. Its translation: CASRGDHLGLNEQSF.

V usage is TRBV9 and J usage is TRBJ2-4; D perhaps matches TRBD2 (6 bases). This CDR3 comprises 14 residues. Trimming pared 4 bases from V and 8 bases from J, leaving 16 bases between. CDR1 and CDR2 from the germline V gene are SGDLS and YYNGEE. The CDR3 nucleotides read TGTGCCAGCAGCCCCCGACTAGATGGAGACATTCAGTACTTC. Translating it yields CASSPRLDGDIQYF.

In this sample, this clonotype turned up many times. V gene TRBV12-3 or TRBV12-4 combines with J gene TRBJ2-6; TRBD1 aligns across 12 bases. The CDR3 loop spans 17 amino acids. V trimming: 7 bases; J trimming: 2 bases; junction bases outside the gene matches: 6. For the CDR3, the DNA is TGTGCCAGCACCGGGACAGGGGGCCTTCCTGGGGCCAACGTCCTGACTTTC. Its protein product is CASTGTGGLPGANVLTF.

This clonotype was counted ten times or more. The chain has TRBV28 and TRBJ2-1; D uncertain. CDR1 and CDR2 (germline): MDHEN, SYDVKM. V was clipped by 7 bases and J by 4 bases, with 14 bases between them. The CDR3 length is 14 residues. The CDR3: CASIPANRYNEQFF. The CDR3 DNA reads as TGTGCCAGCATACCAGCGAATAGATACAATGAGCAGTTCTTC.

The V gene is TRBV27, the J gene TRBJ2-2; the match to TRBD2 covers 13 bases. With 4 bases clipped from V and 7 bases from J, the junction kept 9 bases outside the gene matches. Germline CDR1 and CDR2: MNHEY and SMNVEV (reference sequence). The CDR3 has 17 amino acids. The CDR3 loop reads CASSSRLAGGRGGELFF. Here the CDR3 DNA reads TGTGCCAGCAGTTCCCGACTAGCGGGAGGTCGCGGCGGGGAGCTGTTTTTT.

V and J are TRBV29-1 and TRBJ2-5; TRBD1 matches at 9 bases. V lost 6 bases to trimming and J lost 2 bases; unmatched junction nucleotides: 7. This CDR3 has 14 residues. The germline gives CDR1 SQVTM, CDR2 ANQGSEA. CDR3 nucleotides: TGCAGCGTCCGCGGGACAGGGTTACAAGAGACCCAGTACTTC. Translated, it gives CSVRGTGLQETQYF.

The chain has TRBV7-6 and TRBJ2-4; 11 bases line up with TRBD1. The J segment lost 6 bases and the V segment lost 3 bases, leaving 4 bases of the junction unmatched. There are 15 residues in the CDR3. CDR1 is SGHVS and CDR2 is FNYEAQ in the germline V gene. The CDR3 reads CASSLGGQGANIQYF. The CDR3 nucleotides read TGTGCCAGCAGCTTGGGAGGACAGGGGGCAAACATTCAGTACTTC.

This clonotype was detected only a few times. The chain links TRBV20-1 to TRBJ1-6; a possible D gene is TRBD1 (6 bases). V lost 6 bases to trimming and J lost 6 bases, with 15 bases between them. The CDR3 sequence is 14 residues long. Germline CDR1 DFQATT, CDR2 SNEGSKA (reference sequence). Here the CDR3 DNA reads TGCAGTGCCCCTGGCGGGGGGCTTAATTCACCCCTCCACTTT. This sequence encodes CSAPGGGLNSPLHF.

The gene calls are TRBV10-3 and TRBJ2-2; D is unclear. CDR1 is ENHRY and CDR2 is SYGVKD in the germline V gene. CDR3 length: 12 residues. V was shortened by 6 bases and J by 5 bases, with 7 bases between the two germline ends. CDR3 sequence (DNA): TGTGCCATCAGCCCTCAGACCGGGGAGCTGTTTTTT. Its protein is CAISPQTGELFF.

The chain couples TRBV2 to TRBJ1-6; D gene unclear. Germline loops: CDR1 SNHLY, CDR2 FYNNEI. CDR3 length equals 12 residues. V shed 5 bases and J shed 14 bases, with 13 bases lying between them. The CDR3 DNA follows: TGTGCCAGCAGTCCCCGAAGGGAGTCCCTCCACTTT. Residues: CASSPRRESLHF. The entire variable domain, with the rest obtained from reference TRBV2 and TRBJ1-6, is as follows: EPEVTQTPSHQVTQMGQEVILRCVPISNHLYFYWYRQILGQKVEFLVSFYNNEISEKSEIFDDQFSVERPDGSNFTLKIRSTKLEDSAMYFCASSPRRESLHFGNGTRLTVT.

Details on this clonotype: The conserved final phenylalanine or tryptophan is absent from the CDR3, which likely points to a read error. The CDR3 region has the DNA TGTGCCAGCAGTTCCTGGGGGGAGGTCGGCTCCTACGAGCAGTACCCC. Residues: CASSSWGEVGSYEQYP. V is TRBV28 and J is TRBJ2-7, with D possibly TRBD2 on 6 matching bases. The CDR3 loop spans 16 amino acids. In germline, CDR1 is MDHEN, CDR2 SYDVKM. V gave up 4 bases and J gave up 0 bases, with 16 bases separating them.

This clonotype was seen at least ten times. The CDR3 DNA is TGTGCCAGCAGTTACCGACTGCCTGGGGAGACCCAGTACTTC. This encodes CASSYRLPGETQYF. The chain has TRBV6-5 and TRBJ2-5; unclear D gene. V was clipped by 2 bases and J by 5 bases, with 12 bases between them. This CDR3 spans 14 amino acids. In germline, CDR1 is MNHEY, CDR2 SVGAGI.

This clonotype appeared many times. The chain uses TRBV18 and TRBJ1-5, with a possible D match to TRBD1 (6 bases). V was trimmed by 3 bases and J by 1 base, leaving 10 bases between them. Germline-derived CDR1 and CDR2 are KGHSH and LQKENI. CDR3 length equals 15 residues. CDR3 amino acids: CASSPSGASNQPQHF. CDR3 DNA sequence: TGTGCCAGCTCACCCTCAGGGGCCAGCAATCAGCCCCAGCATTTT.

This clonotype was counted ten times or more. The chain links TRBV28 to TRBJ1-5; the D gene is possibly TRBD1 (5 bases). CDR1 and CDR2 (germline): MDHEN, SYDVKM. Trimming shortened V by 6 bases and J by 3 bases, and 18 bases separated the two germline ends. This CDR3 is built from 16 residues. The CDR3 sequence is CASSHGGRFNNQPQHF. Written as DNA, the CDR3 is TGTGCCAGCAGCCACGGGGGGAGGTTTAACAATCAGCCCCAGCATTTT.